This T cell receptor (beta chain) was captured by sequencing in a study of graft-versus-host responses after intestinal transplantation. Whole-study results and caveats: High graft-versus-host to host-versus-graft T cell clonal ratios marked allografts of patients with graft-donor macrochimerism.

Using immunoSEQ multiplex PCR, the repertoire was profiled, and TCRdb retains in-frame clones only, with some absent. The sample gives about 54,000 clones, 91% of which show up once; approximately 5.5% is in the top ten. Germline V gene lookup returns CDR1 MGHRA and CDR2 YSYEKL. Trimming removed 8 bases at V and 10 bases at J, with 17 bases between. This CDR3 spans 12 amino acids. Of note for this clone: Its specificity is not known.

This receptor was identified in a human patient who received an intestinal transplant, so some T cells may come from the graft donor. The rearrangement uses TRBV4-1 and TRBJ1-1; a possible D gene is TRBD1 (5 bases). The specimen was PBMCs, collected approximately 660 days after intestinal transplant. CDR3 in DNA: TGCGCCAGCCGAAATCCCGGGCAGGGAGCTTTCTTT. Translating gives CASRNPGQGAFF.